This passage covers 25 T cell receptor beta chains from one sample sequenced in a study of glioma-infiltrating T cells after dendritic cell vaccination. The protocol was immunoSEQ multiplex PCR, while the TCRdb copy is restricted to in-frame clones and leaves out a portion. The sample holds tens of thousands of clones; around 86% are singletons and the top ten take under 7%. Time point denoted: after dendritic cell vaccination, including at tumor progression/relapse. The starting material was blood, obtained after dendritic cell vaccination. The receptors come from a human donor with glioblastoma.

The sample holds one count of this clone. The chain recombines TRBV7-9 with TRBJ2-2, with a weak D call TRBD1 (5 bases). CDR3 length: 14 amino acids. V dropped 4 bases and J dropped 4 bases, with 10 bases sitting between them. Germline loops: CDR1 SEHNR, CDR2 FQNEAQ (reference sequence). The CDR3 here is CASSWHQGTGELFF. DNA of the CDR3: TGTGCCAGCAGCTGGCACCAGGGCACCGGGGAGCTGTTTTTT.

This sequence joins TRBV5-1 and TRBJ1-3; D is possibly TRBD1 (6 bases). With 0 bases removed from V and 7 bases from J, the gap between germline ends came to 14 bases. The CDR3 extends over 15 amino acids. The germline V gene encodes CDR1 SGHRS and CDR2 YFSETQ. CDR3 region: CASSLEQGDINTIYF. For the CDR3, the DNA is TGCGCCAGCAGCTTGGAACAGGGTGATATCAACACCATATATTTT.

The chain is built from TRBV13 and TRBJ1-2; D is possibly TRBD1 (6 bases). The V and J ends lost 4 bases and 8 bases respectively, with 17 bases between them. Germline CDR1 reads PRHDT; CDR2 reads FYEKMQ (reference sequence). The CDR3 runs 14 residues. The DNA of the CDR3 is TGTGCCAGCAGCTCCCTATGGGGGGGGCGCGGCTACACCTTC. It translates to CASSSLWGGRGYTF.

The rearrangement uses TRBV2 and TRBJ1-4; D perhaps matches TRBD1 (5 bases). Germline CDR1 SNHLY, CDR2 FYNNEI. V was shortened by 4 bases and J by 3 bases, with 12 bases between the two germline ends. This CDR3 is built from 15 residues. CDR3 in amino acids: CASSVIQAPNEKLFF. For the CDR3, the DNA is TGTGCCAGCAGTGTGATACAGGCACCTAATGAAAAACTGTTTTTT.

This clone was seen a few times. This chain's CDR3 is CASSYLGTDTGELFF. The CDR3 DNA sequence: TGTGCCAGCAGTTACCTTGGGACAGACACCGGGGAGCTGTTTTTT. V is TRBV6-6 and J is TRBJ2-2; 7 positions match TRBD1. CDR1 and CDR2 (germline): MNHNY, SVGAGI (reference sequence). The CDR3 is made up of 15 amino acids. V gave up 2 bases and J gave up 3 bases; unmatched junction bases: 3.

The gene calls are TRBV11-1 and TRBJ1-1; tentative D call: TRBD1 (6 bases). In germline, CDR1 is SGHAT, CDR2 FQDESV (reference sequence). The CDR3 spans 16 residues. Trimming took off 5 bases at V and 0 bases at J, with 16 bases between the two ends. The CDR3 DNA reads TGTGCCAGCAGCAACCCTCAGGGGCTAATGAACACTGAAGCTTTCTTT. This translates into CASSNPQGLMNTEAFF. Looking up the rest from reference TRBV11-1 and TRBJ1-1 gives the full variable domain: EAEVAQSPRYKITEKSQAVAFWCDPISGHATLYWYRQILGQGPELLVQFQDESVVDDSQLPKDRFSAERLKGVDSTLKIQPAELGDSAMYLCASSNPQGLMNTEAFFGQGTRLTVV.

This clone was detected once. The V gene is TRBV5-4, the J gene TRBJ2-7, with 10 bases lining up with TRBD2. V shed 4 bases and J 3 bases; nucleotides not matched to a gene: 10. CDR3 size: 16 residues. Germline CDR1 reads SGHNT; CDR2 reads YYREEE (reference sequence). DNA of the CDR3: TGTGCCAGCAGCCCACTTCTTACTAGCGGGGACTACGAGCAGTACTTC. Amino acid sequence: CASSPLLTSGDYEQYF.

This clone turned up a few times. J is TRBJ1-3 and V is TRBV19, with unresolved D. This CDR3 region has 13 residues. Germline loops: CDR1 LNHDA, CDR2 SQIVND (reference sequence). Trimming stripped 9 bases from V and 0 bases from J, with 9 bases between. The DNA of the CDR3 is TGTGCCAGCGCGGATAGCTCTGGAAACACCATATATTTT. It is translated as CASADSSGNTIYF.

The V and J genes are TRBV29-1 and TRBJ1-5; a weak D match, TRBD1 (5 bases). The CDR3 extends over 12 amino acids. Deletions cut 4 bases from V and 1 base from J, with 5 bases between. CDR1 is SQVTM and CDR2 is ANQGSEA in the germline V gene. The CDR3: CSVAGSNQPQHF. CDR3 coding DNA: TGCAGCGTTGCAGGGAGCAATCAGCCCCAGCATTTT. Complete variable domain (other parts from reference TRBV29-1 and TRBJ1-5): SAVISQKPSRDICQRGTSLTIQCQVDSQVTMMFWYRQQPGQSLTLIATANQGSEATYESGFVIDKFPISRPNLTFSTLTVSNMSPEDSSIYLCSVAGSNQPQHFGDGTRLSIL.

This clone appeared a few times. The genes are TRBV10-3 and TRBJ2-5; D unclear. The CDR3 spans 13 residues. Germline CDR1 reads ENHRY; CDR2 reads SYGVKD. V shed 3 bases and J shed 0 bases, with 5 bases lying between them. In DNA, the CDR3 is TGTGCCATCAGTGATCAGAACCAAGAGACCCAGTACTTC. Protein sequence: CAISDQNQETQYF.

The chain couples TRBV5-1 to TRBJ1-2; 10 bases are a match to TRBD1. This CDR3 region has 15 residues. V was pared by 4 bases and J by 6 bases, with 9 bases of the junction left unmatched. CDR1 SGHRS and CDR2 YFSETQ come from the germline V gene. The DNA of the CDR3 is TGCGCCAGCAGCCTGTTAACCGGGACAGGGGATGGCTACACCTTC. Its protein is CASSLLTGTGDGYTF.

This chain joins TRBV7-9 and TRBJ1-4; no clear D gene. Trimming shortened V by 0 bases and J by 7 bases, and 9 bases separated the two germline ends. The CDR3 contains 14 residues. From germline, CDR1 is SEHNR and CDR2 FQNEAQ (reference sequence). CDR3 coding DNA: TGTGCCAGCAGCTTAGCCCAGTCCTTTGAAAAACTGTTTTTT. This encodes CASSLAQSFEKLFF.

The V call is TRBV5-1, the J call TRBJ2-2; TRBD2 might be the D (5 bases). CDR3 length: 18 amino acids. V was clipped by 7 bases and J by 0 bases, with 22 bases between them. The V gene's germline CDR1 is SGHRS and CDR2 YFSETQ. The CDR3: CASALGSMARTNTGELFF. CDR3 bases: TGCGCCAGCGCTCTGGGGAGCATGGCTAGGACGAACACCGGGGAGCTGTTTTTT. The variable domain in full, with the rest retrieved from reference TRBV5-1 and TRBJ2-2, is KAGVTQTPRYLIKTRGQQVTLSCSPISGHRSVSWYQQTPGQGLQFLFEYFSETQRNKGNFPGRFSGRQFSNSRSEMNVSTLELGDSALYLCASALGSMARTNTGELFFGEGSRLTVL.

V gene TRBV6-6 combines with J gene TRBJ1-6; no reliable D call. This CDR3 has 15 amino acids. Germline V gene lookup returns CDR1 MNHNY and CDR2 SVGAGI (reference sequence). Trimming stripped 0 bases from V and 5 bases from J, with 8 bases between. CDR3 nucleotide sequence: TGTGCCAGCAGTTACTCGACGGAGAATAATTCACCCCTCCACTTT. Protein: CASSYSTENNSPLHF.

The chain employs TRBV7-3 and TRBJ2-1; maybe TRBD2 (5 bases). This CDR3 spans 13 amino acids. Trimming shortened V by 6 bases and J by 0 bases, and 6 bases separated the two germline ends. Per germline, CDR1 SGHTA and CDR2 FQGTGA. CDR3 coding DNA: TGTGCCAGCAGTCGGGACTCCTACAATGAGCAGTTCTTC. It specifies CASSRDSYNEQFF.

This CDR3 is CASSASGEQFF. DNA of the CDR3: TGTGCCAGCAGTGCATCGGGGGAGCAGTTCTTC. The chain has TRBV6-5 and TRBJ2-1; TRBD2 might be the D (5 bases). The length of the CDR3 is 11 residues. V dropped 5 bases and J dropped 10 bases, with 9 bases sitting between them. Germline values: CDR1 MNHEY, CDR2 SVGAGI.

This chain links TRBV13 with TRBJ1-1, with 7 positions matching TRBD1. V dropped 1 base and J dropped 10; count of bases not matched to a gene: 6. This CDR3 contains 13 residues. The V gene's germline CDR1 is PRHDT and CDR2 FYEKMQ (reference sequence). The CDR3 sequence: CASSLETGTAAFF. The CDR3, as DNA: TGTGCCAGCAGCTTAGAGACAGGGACGGCAGCTTTCTTT.

V gene TRBV4-1 combines with J gene TRBJ1-1, with TRBD1 matching over 9 bases. CDR1 is MGHRA and CDR2 is YSYEKL in the germline V gene. The CDR3 runs 15 residues. The V and J ends lost 3 bases and 5 bases, in that order; junction bases with no gene match: 7. The CDR3: CASSHPDRGGTEAFF. CDR3 nucleotide sequence: TGCGCCAGCAGCCACCCGGACAGGGGAGGGACTGAAGCTTTCTTT.

The rearrangement joins TRBV19 to TRBJ2-7, with D possibly matching TRBD2 (7 bases). V dropped 5 bases and J dropped 4 bases, with 12 bases sitting between them. Germline lookup yields CDR1 LNHDA and CDR2 SQIVND (reference sequence). The CDR3 has 13 amino acids. As DNA, the CDR3 is TGTGCCAGTAGTTCGAAGGGGGGGTACGAGCAGTACTTC. Encoded protein: CASSSKGGYEQYF.

As for this clone: The junction and the germline gene differ at one end; a read error may be behind it. This sequence joins TRBV6-5 and TRBJ1-6; 8 positions agree with TRBD1. CDR3 size: 12 residues. The germline gives CDR1 MNHEY, CDR2 SVGAGI. CDR3 region: CASSFGQGELLF. The CDR3 bases are TGTGCCAGCAGTTTCGGACAGGGAGAGCTCCTCTTT.

This clone was observed a single time. V usage is TRBV30 and J usage is TRBJ2-2; 7 nucleotides agree with TRBD1. The trim removed 1 base at V and 0 bases at J, leaving 2 bases unmatched. The germline gives CDR1 GTSNPN, CDR2 SVGIG (reference sequence). The CDR3 is made up of 15 amino acids. The CDR3 bases are TGTGCCTGGAGTGAGGGGGCGACGAACACCGGGGAGCTGTTTTTT. Amino acid sequence: CAWSEGATNTGELFF.

The gene calls are TRBV7-6 and TRBJ2-1, with no clear D. Germline V gene lookup returns CDR1 SGHVS and CDR2 FNYEAQ. This CDR3 has 14 amino acids. With 2 bases removed from V and 1 base from J, the gap between germline ends came to 6 bases. The CDR3 sequence: CASSLSESYNEQFF. The CDR3 nucleotides read TGTGCCAGCAGCTTAAGCGAGTCCTACAATGAGCAGTTCTTC.

The rearrangement uses TRBV2 and TRBJ2-1, with 12 bases that match TRBD2. Germline loops: CDR1 SNHLY, CDR2 FYNNEI. The CDR3 extends over 15 amino acids. V lost 4 bases to trimming and J lost 7 bases; unmatched junction nucleotides: 5. The CDR3 DNA reads as TGTGCCAGCAGTGCTCTAGCGGGGGGGCCTAATGAGCAGTTCTTC. Protein: CASSALAGGPNEQFF. The full variable domain, in which reference TRBV2 and TRBJ2-1 provide the parts outside the CDR3, is EPEVTQTPSHQVTQMGQEVILRCVPISNHLYFYWYRQILGQKVEFLVSFYNNEISEKSEIFDDQFSVERPDGSNFTLKIRSTKLEDSAMYFCASSALAGGPNEQFFGPGTRLTVL.

The chain recombines TRBV15 with TRBJ2-5, with a weak D call TRBD1 (6 bases). Germline CDR1 LNHNV, CDR2 YYDKDF (reference sequence). V dropped 1 base and J dropped 5 bases, with 14 bases sitting between them. This CDR3 spans 15 amino acids. The CDR3 DNA reads as TGTGCCACCAGCAGAGGAGGACAGTGGGGGGAGACCCAGTACTTC. It specifies CATSRGGQWGETQYF.

This clone appeared once. V usage is TRBV9 and J usage is TRBJ2-3; 10 bases match TRBD2. J was trimmed by 1 base and V by 0 bases; bases with no gene match: 5. The CDR3 has 17 amino acids. Germline CDR1 reads SGDLS; CDR2 reads YYNGEE. The CDR3 sequence: CASSVGPLAGGTDTQYF. The CDR3 region has the DNA TGTGCCAGCAGCGTAGGCCCCCTAGCGGGGGGCACAGATACGCAGTATTTT. Filled out from reference TRBV9 and TRBJ2-3, the complete variable domain reads DSGVTQTPKHLITATGQRVTLRCSPRSGDLSVYWYQQSLDQGLQFLIQYYNGEERAKGNILERFSAQQFPDLHSELNLSSLELGDSALYFCASSVGPLAGGTDTQYFGPGTRLTVL.